The 28 T cell receptor beta chains listed next were all sequenced from one sample in a study of T cell repertoires in cytomegalovirus infection. Which antigens these TCRs recognize remains unknown. One entry per CDR3 protein, called by TCRdb with MiXCR from the reads. Here the sample spans 900,000 to 950,000 distinct CDR3 sequences, roughly a third being singletons. This specimen consisted of cultured CD8+ T cells from PBMCs, obtained from culture after CMV antigen stimulation. All receptors derive from a human donor in good health (CMV status not recorded). Some clones in this sample may be carry-over from other donors' samples.

A few counts support this clonotype. A read error is possible here, since a much larger clone lies one base away. The chain couples TRBV6-6 to TRBJ2-2; D remains ambiguous. The CDR3 runs 13 residues. V was clipped by 0 bases and J by 4 bases, with 3 bases between them. Germline values: CDR1 MNHNY, CDR2 SVGAGI (reference sequence). The DNA for the CDR3 is TGTGCCAGCAGTTACTCGATCACCGGGGAGCTGTTTTTT. Translating it yields CASSYSITGELFF.

This clonotype showed up just a few times. The V gene is TRBV12-3 or TRBV12-4, the J gene TRBJ2-1, with 8 bases that match TRBD2. This CDR3 is 17 amino acids long. V trimming: 3 bases; J trimming: 15 bases; junction bases outside the gene matches: 22. For the CDR3, the DNA is TGTGCCAGCAGTTTTGAGGCCCAGGTCGGGGGGGCCGGGGTGGTGTTCTTC. It translates to CASSFEAQVGGAGVVFF.

The rearrangement links TRBV9 to TRBJ1-2, with TRBD1 identical over 7 bases. The V gene's germline CDR1 is SGDLS and CDR2 YYNGEE. V shed 9 bases and J 8 bases; nucleotides not matched to a gene: 10. The CDR3 totals 12 residues. In nucleotides, the CDR3 is TGTGCCACCCAGGGGGAGAGAGAAGGCTACACCTTC. This encodes CATQGEREGYTF.

CDR3 bases: TGTGCCAGCATCCGGGACAGGGATGTGAGTAAAGATACGCAGTATTTT. It codes for CASIRDRDVSKDTQYF. This chain connects TRBV28 to TRBJ2-3; 9 nucleotides agree with TRBD1. Germline CDR1 MDHEN, CDR2 SYDVKM. The CDR3 loop spans 16 amino acids. J gave up 5 bases and V 7 bases, and 13 bases lay outside the gene matches.

This clonotype was detected a few times. The V gene is TRBV2, the J gene TRBJ2-1; TRBD2 aligns across 14 bases. This CDR3 comprises 14 residues. Germline CDR1 and CDR2: SNHLY and FYNNEI. With V trimmed by 9 bases and J by 2 bases, 0 bases remained unmatched. The CDR3 DNA reads as TGTGCCAGGGGACTAGCGGGGGCCTACAATGAGCAGTTCTTC. Translated: CARGLAGAYNEQFF. The variable domain in full, completed from reference TRBV2 and TRBJ2-1, reads EPEVTQTPSHQVTQMGQEVILRCVPISNHLYFYWYRQILGQKVEFLVSFYNNEISEKSEIFDDQFSVERPDGSNFTLKIRSTKLEDSAMYFCARGLAGAYNEQFFGPGTRLTVL.

The gene calls are TRBV28 and TRBJ1-5; 7 bases align to TRBD1. CDR3 length equals 13 residues. Germline CDR1 MDHEN, CDR2 SYDVKM. Trimming took 7 bases from V and 7 from J; bases not matched to a gene: 7. The CDR3: CASMETGRQPQHF. The CDR3 nucleotides are TGTGCCAGCATGGAGACAGGGAGGCAGCCCCAGCATTTT.

To note about this clonotype: Since a much larger clone is just one base distant, this may be a read error. This chain joins TRBV12-3 or TRBV12-4 and TRBJ1-5; 7 bases are a match to TRBD1. The CDR3 covers 18 residues. V dropped 8 bases and J dropped 3; count of bases not matched to a gene: 19. The CDR3 loop reads CASPHSQGGWRVNQPQHF. Here the CDR3 DNA reads TGTGCCAGCCCTCATTCTCAGGGGGGGTGGAGGGTCAATCAGCCCCAGCATTTT.

The CDR3 region is CASSLVGGGAWDGANVLTF. The CDR3 DNA sequence: TGTGCCAGCAGCTTAGTGGGCGGGGGGGCCTGGGATGGGGCCAACGTCCTGACTTTC. V usage is TRBV7-2 and J usage is TRBJ2-6, with 9 bases matching TRBD2. CDR1 is SGHTA and CDR2 is FQGNSA in the germline V gene. This CDR3 is 19 amino acids long. The trim removed 1 base at V and 3 bases at J, leaving 10 bases unmatched.

This clonotype was observed a handful of times. The chain carries TRBV15 and TRBJ2-1; D is possibly TRBD1 (6 bases). The V end lost 0 bases, the J end lost 8 bases, and 20 bases lay between the germline ends. Germline lookup yields CDR1 LNHNV and CDR2 YYDKDF (reference sequence). The CDR3 is 17 amino acids. The CDR3 bases are TGTGCCACCAGCAGAGATATCCGGACAGCTGGGTGGGATGAGCAGTTCTTC. Its translation: CATSRDIRTAGWDEQFF.

The table lists this clonotype with a few counts. V is TRBV7-9 and J is TRBJ2-7; D call uncertain. Germline CDR1 and CDR2: SEHNR and FQNEAQ (reference sequence). V gave up 5 bases and J gave up 5 bases, with 13 bases separating them. The CDR3 spans 13 residues. The CDR3 DNA is TGTGCCAGCAGCCAAAAACTGCTCCACGAGCAGTACTTC. Translation gives CASSQKLLHEQYF.

This clonotype was recorded a few times. The chain recombines TRBV7-6 with TRBJ2-5, with TRBD2 identical over 10 bases. The V segment lost 6 bases and the J segment 5 bases; nucleotides outside the gene matches: 3. The CDR3 sequence is 13 residues long. Per the germline V gene, CDR1 is SGHVS and CDR2 is FNYEAQ. The DNA of the CDR3 is TGTGCCAGCAGGCTAGCGGGGGTGGAGACCCAGTACTTC. Protein product: CASRLAGVETQYF. The full variable domain, rest sourced from reference TRBV7-6 and TRBJ2-5, is GAGVSQSPRYKVTKRGQDVALRCDPISGHVSLYWYRQALGQGPEFLTYFNYEAQQDKSGLPNDRFSAERPEGSISTLTIQRTEQRDSAMYRCASRLAGVETQYFGPGTRLLVL.

The chain combines TRBV2 with TRBJ1-2; TRBD1 aligns across 10 bases. This CDR3 has 12 residues. From germline, CDR1 is SNHLY and CDR2 FYNNEI. V lost 10 bases, J lost 6 bases, and 5 bases stayed unmatched. The CDR3 reads CATPGQGHGYTF. CDR3 in DNA: TGTGCCACCCCGGGACAGGGGCATGGCTACACCTTC. The full variable domain, its missing parts supplied by reference TRBV2 and TRBJ1-2, is EPEVTQTPSHQVTQMGQEVILRCVPISNHLYFYWYRQILGQKVEFLVSFYNNEISEKSEIFDDQFSVERPDGSNFTLKIRSTKLEDSAMYFCATPGQGHGYTFGSGTRLTVV.

The V and J genes are TRBV4-1 and TRBJ1-1; D is perhaps TRBD1 (5 bases). The CDR3 is 13 amino acids. Looked up from germline, CDR1 is MGHRA and CDR2 is YSYEKL. The germline V and J ends were trimmed by 5 bases and 8 bases, with 15 bases remaining between them. CDR3 sequence: CASSDGGGREAFF. CDR3 DNA: TGCGCCAGCAGCGATGGGGGAGGGCGAGAAGCTTTCTTT.

The chain carries TRBV18 and TRBJ1-3; the D gene is possibly TRBD1 (5 bases). The CDR3 is 16 residues long. CDR1 and CDR2 from the germline V gene are KGHSH and LQKENI. Trimming pared 3 bases from V and 1 base from J, leaving 13 bases between. Written as DNA, the CDR3 is TGTGCCAGCTCACCCCCAGGGCCCGGATCTGGAAACACCATATATTTT. It translates to CASSPPGPGSGNTIYF.

As for this clonotype: This sequence may be a read error, since a much larger clone differs from it by one base. This sequence joins TRBV7-2 and TRBJ2-3; D remains ambiguous. Germline V gene lookup returns CDR1 SGHTA and CDR2 FQGNSA. The CDR3 has 16 amino acids. As DNA, the CDR3 is TGTGCCAGCAGCTTAGGGGTCTCCTATCCCGCAGATACGCGGTATTTT. Encoded protein: CASSLGVSYPADTRYF.

The V call is TRBV6-6, the J call TRBJ2-7, with TRBD1 matching 7 bases. CDR3 size: 15 residues. CDR1 is MNHNY, CDR2 SVGAGI, per germline (reference sequence). V shed 5 bases, J shed 2 bases, and the junction held 9 bases outside the gene matches. CDR3 DNA sequence: TGTGCCAGCAGTCCGGGACAGCTAAGAACCTACGAGCAGTACGTC. Translation gives CASSPGQLRTYEQYV.

CDR3 sequence reads: CAAGGSGSTEAFF. CDR3 DNA: TGCGCCGCAGGGGGTTCCGGTAGCACTGAAGCTTTCTTT. This chain joins TRBV4-1 and TRBJ1-1, with 7 bases identical to TRBD1. The CDR3 has 13 amino acids. V trimming: 11 bases; J trimming: 4 bases; junction bases outside the gene matches: 10. Germline CDR1 MGHRA, CDR2 YSYEKL.

This clonotype was picked up many times. The chain combines TRBV6-1 with TRBJ2-1, with 10 bases lining up with TRBD2. The CDR3 sequence is 16 residues long. The V gene end was trimmed by 0 bases and the J gene end by 4 bases; junction bases not matched to a gene: 3. From germline, CDR1 is MNHNS and CDR2 SASEGT. The CDR3, as DNA: TGTGCCAGCAGTGAAGCGGCTAGCGGGGGATACAATGAGCAGTTCTTC. Translation gives CASSEAASGGYNEQFF.

The V call is TRBV29-1, the J call TRBJ1-2, with 12 bases lining up with TRBD1. Germline CDR1 reads SQVTM; CDR2 reads ANQGSEA. The CDR3 consists of 17 residues. The J segment lost 5 bases and the V segment lost 0 bases, leaving 10 bases of the junction unmatched. CDR3 sequence: CSVEDLGTGGAFYGYTF. For the CDR3, the DNA is TGCAGCGTTGAAGATCTAGGGACAGGGGGCGCCTTTTATGGCTACACCTTC.

The rearrangement uses TRBV5-5 and TRBJ1-2; TRBD1 matches at 10 bases. Germline lookup yields CDR1 SGHKS and CDR2 YYEKEE (reference sequence). The trim removed 4 bases at V and 4 bases at J, leaving 7 bases unmatched. The CDR3 extends over 15 amino acids. DNA of the CDR3: TGTGCCAGCAGCCTTGGACAGGGGGTTGGCTATGGCTACACCTTC. Protein: CASSLGQGVGYGYTF. Looking up the rest from reference TRBV5-5 and TRBJ1-2 gives the full variable domain: DAGVTQSPTHLIKTRGQQVTLRCSPISGHKSVSWYQQVLGQGPQFIFQYYEKEERGRGNFPDRFSARQFPNYSSELNVNALLLGDSALYLCASSLGQGVGYGYTFGSGTRLTVV.

This clonotype appeared a few times. CDR3 sequence reads: CASSYSEVRNTEAFF. CDR3 in DNA: TGTGCCAGCAGTTACTCTGAGGTGAGGAACACTGAAGCTTTCTTT. The rearrangement links TRBV6-5 to TRBJ1-1; no reliable D call. Germline loops: CDR1 MNHEY, CDR2 SVGAGI. Trimming stripped 0 bases from V and 1 base from J, with 9 bases between. The CDR3 is 15 residues long.

This clonotype was detected many times. The gene calls are TRBV11-2 and TRBJ1-1; TRBD1 agrees at 7 bases. The V segment lost 5 bases and the J segment 3 bases; nucleotides outside the gene matches: 12. The CDR3 length is 16 residues. Germline values: CDR1 SGHAT, CDR2 FQNNGV. The CDR3 nucleotides read TGTGCCAGCAGCCCCCTGACAGGGTTGTTGGACACTGAAGCTTTCTTT. It codes for CASSPLTGLLDTEAFF.

This clonotype has ten or more counts. The V call is TRBV6-1, the J call TRBJ1-5; D remains unclear. The ends were cut back, 1 base at V and 6 bases at J, with 10 bases in the middle. The CDR3 spans 14 residues. Germline CDR1 MNHNS, CDR2 SASEGT. This CDR3 is CASSEGIESQPQHF. The CDR3 bases are TGTGCCAGCAGTGAAGGGATTGAGAGTCAGCCCCAGCATTTT.

The V call is TRBV7-2, the J call TRBJ2-7; D is tentatively TRBD1 or TRBD2 (5 bases each). V was clipped by 2 bases and J by 6 bases, with 11 bases between them. The CDR3 sequence is 13 residues long. The germline V gene encodes CDR1 SGHTA and CDR2 FQGNSA. Here the CDR3 reads CASSLIGTGEQYV. The CDR3 DNA reads TGTGCCAGCAGCTTAATAGGGACGGGCGAGCAGTACGTC.

This clonotype was counted a few times. The J gene is TRBJ2-1, the V gene TRBV12-5; possibly TRBD2 for D (5 bases). The CDR3 sequence is 14 residues long. The germline V gene encodes CDR1 LGHNT and CDR2 FRNRAP. V gave up 2 bases and J gave up 4 bases, with 9 bases separating them. CDR3 protein: CASGLSGGYNEQFF. DNA of the CDR3: TGTGCTAGTGGTTTGTCTGGCGGGTACAATGAGCAGTTCTTC.

The gene calls are TRBV7-9 and TRBJ1-6; possibly TRBD1 for D (6 bases). The V gene lost 1 base and the J gene lost 6 bases, with 16 bases spanning the gap. This CDR3 contains 17 residues. CDR1 SEHNR and CDR2 FQNEAQ come from the germline V gene (reference sequence). The CDR3 bases are TGTGCCAGCAGCTTAGAGCTCCGGCAGGGGACTAATTCACCCCTCCACTTT. Translating gives CASSLELRQGTNSPLHF.

The chain has TRBV5-8 and TRBJ2-7; 12 bases match TRBD1. After removal of 4 bases from V and 5 bases from J, the junction contained 7 bases not matched to a gene. This CDR3 is 15 amino acids long. From germline, CDR1 is SGHTS and CDR2 YDEGEE. The DNA of the CDR3 is TGTGCCAGCAGCGTCGGGACAGGGGGCCGGAACGAGCAGTACTTC. Amino acid sequence: CASSVGTGGRNEQYF.

With regard to this clonotype: A much larger clonotype is one base distant, so this may be a read error. The V gene is TRBV28, the J gene TRBJ1-3, with D unresolved. Germline V gene data show CDR1 as MDHEN and CDR2 as SYDVKM. There are 14 residues in the CDR3. DNA of the CDR3: TGTGCCAGCAGTCCTCTATCCCCGGAAGACACCTTATATTTT. It is translated as CASSPLSPEDTLYF.